Reported below is one T cell receptor (beta chain). The data were taken from a study of blood T cells in healthy people across ages. Alongside a J-beta primer mix, a sample-barcoded 5' primer served in a second PCR lasting roughly 6 to 11 cycles. TCRdb used MiXCR to reprocess the 5' RACE reads, holding one entry per CDR3 protein. In the table there are roughly 800,000 distinct CDR3 sequences, 55% to 70% of which are singletons. The CDR3 spans 15 residues. Trimming pared 5 bases from V and 13 bases from J, leaving 24 bases between. CDR1 is MNHEY, CDR2 SMNVEV, per germline (reference sequence). The rearrangement joins TRBV27 to TRBJ2-1, with D perhaps being TRBD1 or TRBD2 (5 bases each). This clonotype was obtained from a man aged 30-40 years in good health. The specimen was blood. The CDR3 nucleotides are TGTGCCAGCAGTCCCAGGGTGACGGGTAGCGAGACCCAGTTCTTC. This translates into CASSPRVTGSETQFF.